This record covers a single TCR beta chain. Its antigen is not known. This entry belongs to a study of graft-versus-host responses after intestinal transplantation. Overall study: Recipients received multivisceral, liver-intestinal, or isolated intestinal transplants. Recipients across the board were started on anti-thymocyte globulin induction, then kept on tacrolimus and steroids for roughly 3 years. General study results and limits: The highest levels of circulating GvH clones went along with early declines in HvG clones after transplant. GvH clones were found in recipient marrow; some appeared first in ileum or blood.

Germline CDR1 and CDR2: SEHNR and FQNEAQ (reference sequence). V shed 1 base and J shed 5 bases, with 17 bases lying between them. CDR3 length: 16 amino acids. Here immunoSEQ multiplex PCR was the method, and the copy in TCRdb shows in-frame clones only, minus some. The sample records about 120,000 clones, 85% to 95% being singletons. The rearrangement links TRBV7-9 to TRBJ1-1, with D possibly being TRBD1 (5 bases). Sequences were derived from unstimulated CD4+ T cells sorted from spleen or lymph node cells, sampled before intestinal transplant. This receptor was obtained from a human donor who received an intestinal transplant. The DNA for the CDR3 is TGTGCCAGCAGCTTAGTCCAGGGCAGGTGGACTACTGAAGCTTTCTTT. It translates to CASSLVQGRWTTEAFF.